What follows are 30 T cell receptor beta chains derived from one specimen sequenced in a study of blood T cell repertoires in COVID-19. Assay used: immunoSEQ multiplex PCR; TCRdb lists only in-frame clones, some missing. The sample has about 160,000 clones, roughly 80% seen once. Sequencing was carried out using peripheral blood. Receptor source: a man aged 60 to 69 with acute or convalescent COVID-19.

This clone was picked up one time. The chain links TRBV12-3 or TRBV12-4 to TRBJ2-7, with 9 bases that match TRBD1. The CDR3 contains 12 residues. V lost 6 bases and J lost 6; bases outside the gene matches: 3. CDR3 in amino acids: CASSETGGEQYF. The CDR3, as DNA: TGTGCCAGCAGCGAGACAGGGGGCGAGCAGTACTTC.

In this sample, this clone turned up many times. The chain recombines TRBV4-3 with TRBJ1-2, with no clear D. The V gene's germline CDR1 is LGHNA and CDR2 YSLEER. The CDR3 runs to 17 residues. V gave up 0 bases and J gave up 3 bases, with 17 bases separating them. The CDR3, as DNA: TGCGCCAGCAGCCAAGACAAGGAGGGTCGGATCTACTATGGCTACACCTTC. Translation gives CASSQDKEGRIYYGYTF.

The chain combines TRBV7-2 with TRBJ2-1, with 7 bases lining up with TRBD1. With V trimmed by 4 bases and J by 2 bases, 14 bases remained unmatched. Germline CDR1 and CDR2: SGHTA and FQGNSA. The CDR3 consists of 18 residues. CDR3 protein: CASSSSADRPITYNEQFF. The CDR3 nucleotides are TGTGCCAGCAGCTCCTCAGCGGACAGGCCTATAACCTACAATGAGCAGTTCTTC.

The chain joins TRBV5-4 to TRBJ2-7; D remains ambiguous. Germline assignment: CDR1 SGHNT and CDR2 YYREEE (reference sequence). V shed 4 bases and J shed 1 base, with 15 bases lying between them. The CDR3 sequence is 15 residues long. The DNA for the CDR3 is TGTGCCAGCAGCCCCGGCGGAAGCTATTCCTACGAGCAGTACTTC. Amino acid sequence: CASSPGGSYSYEQYF.

The V gene is TRBV10-2, the J gene TRBJ2-3, with a possible D match to TRBD2 (6 bases). This CDR3 contains 16 residues. Deletions cut 2 bases from V and 4 bases from J, with 16 bases between. Per germline, CDR1 WSHSY and CDR2 SAAADI. The CDR3 reads CASSEDGTEPPDTQYF. The CDR3 DNA reads TGCGCCAGCAGTGAGGACGGGACTGAGCCTCCAGATACGCAGTATTTT.

This chain connects TRBV10-1 to TRBJ1-1; D remains unclear. CDR3 length: 14 residues. The V gene's germline CDR1 is WNHNN and CDR2 SYGVQD (reference sequence). The ends were cut back, 3 bases at V and 7 bases at J, with 15 bases in the middle. The CDR3 DNA reads as TGCGCCAGCAGTGACGGGTCGAGGGTCGATGAAGCTTTCTTT. Protein: CASSDGSRVDEAFF.

The V gene is TRBV21-1, the J gene TRBJ1-6; TRBD1, as called in the table, went unchecked against the DNA. TRBV21-1 is tagged as a pseudogene. CDR3 size: 20 residues. CDR3 in amino acids: CASSKDPFGRVRSYNSPLHF. The CDR3 coding sequence is TGTGCCAGCAGCAAAGACCCCTTCGGCAGGGTGAGGTCCTATAATTCACCCCTCCACTTT.

The chain is built from TRBV7-9 and TRBJ2-3, with a tentative D call TRBD1 (6 bases). The V gene's germline CDR1 is SEHNR and CDR2 FQNEAQ (reference sequence). This CDR3 is built from 16 residues. Trimming shortened V by 3 bases and J by 0 bases, and 13 bases separated the two germline ends. The CDR3 region is CASSLPPGDSTDTQYF. The CDR3 DNA is TGTGCCAGCAGCTTGCCCCCAGGGGATAGCACAGATACGCAGTATTTT.

The J gene is TRBJ2-3, the V gene TRBV6-1, with 9 bases fitting TRBD2. The CDR3 has 17 residues. Trimming removed 2 bases from V and 4 bases from J; junction bases left unmatched: 10. Germline-derived CDR1 and CDR2 are MNHNS and SASEGT. This CDR3 reads CASSELVAGALPDTQYF. DNA of the CDR3: TGTGCCAGCAGTGAACTGGTAGCGGGGGCCTTGCCAGATACGCAGTATTTT.

This clone was picked up a small number of times. The chain carries TRBV7-2 and TRBJ2-5; 14 nucleotides align to TRBD2. Trimming took 4 bases from V and 4 from J; bases not matched to a gene: 2. The CDR3 contains 15 residues. Germline V lookup: CDR1 SGHTA, CDR2 FQGNSA. In nucleotides, the CDR3 is TGTGCCAGCAGCTGGACTAGCGGGGGGCCAGAGACCCAGTACTTC. Protein sequence: CASSWTSGGPETQYF.

A few counts support this clone. This chain connects TRBV12-3 or TRBV12-4 to TRBJ1-1; D is perhaps TRBD1 (5 bases). This CDR3 has 13 residues. V dropped 1 base and J dropped 5 bases, with 8 bases sitting between them. CDR3 nucleotide sequence: TGTGCCAGCAGTTTAGTCAGGGAAACTGAAGCTTTCTTT. Encoded protein: CASSLVRETEAFF.

This rearrangement joins TRBV5-4 to TRBJ1-1, with 7 nucleotides matching TRBD1. The CDR3 is made up of 15 amino acids. From germline, CDR1 is SGHNT and CDR2 YYREEE (reference sequence). Trimming removed 4 bases from V and 0 bases from J; junction bases left unmatched: 6. The CDR3 DNA reads TGTGCCAGCAGCCTAGCAGGGGGGATGAACACTGAAGCTTTCTTT. The encoded protein is CASSLAGGMNTEAFF.

The genes are TRBV6-2 or TRBV6-3 and TRBJ2-7; perhaps TRBD1 as D (5 bases). Trimming took 5 bases from V and 2 from J, leaving 10 bases between them. Germline V gives CDR1 MNHEY, CDR2 SVGEGT. The CDR3 contains 13 residues. The CDR3 sequence: CASSDSRPYEQYF. The CDR3 nucleotides read TGTGCCAGCAGTGACAGTCGCCCCTACGAGCAGTACTTC.

This clone was observed a handful of times. The chain joins TRBV4-1 to TRBJ2-1; D possibly corresponds to TRBD1 (5 bases). CDR1 is MGHRA and CDR2 is YSYEKL in the germline V gene. There are 13 residues in the CDR3. V was pared by 4 bases and J by 10 bases, with 14 bases between. CDR3 residues: CASSPQPGMEQFF. CDR3 nucleotides: TGCGCCAGCAGCCCCCAGCCAGGGATGGAGCAGTTCTTC.

This clone was counted a single time. The chain is built from TRBV30 and TRBJ2-5; 7 bases line up with TRBD1. V lost 2 bases to trimming and J lost 2 bases; unmatched junction nucleotides: 11. The CDR3 spans 16 residues. In germline, CDR1 is GTSNPN, CDR2 SVGIG (reference sequence). The CDR3 protein is CAWSLGLPGQQETQYF. The CDR3 nucleotides read TGTGCCTGGAGTCTAGGCCTCCCGGGACAGCAAGAGACCCAGTACTTC.

V usage is TRBV6-5 and J usage is TRBJ2-1; TRBD2 matches at 8 bases. The J segment lost 9 bases and the V segment lost 6 bases, leaving 7 bases of the junction unmatched. The CDR3 has 13 amino acids. Germline lookup yields CDR1 MNHEY and CDR2 SVGAGI. DNA for the CDR3: TGTGCCAGCAGGTTCGGGGGGGAGGGTGAGCAGTTCTTC. Translating gives CASRFGGEGEQFF.

The sample holds one count of this clone. The identical CDR3 is also encoded by other nucleotide sequences in the sample. This chain joins TRBV27 and TRBJ2-1; the match to TRBD2 covers 15 bases. Unmatched junction bases numbered 6, after V lost 5 bases and J lost 7 bases. CDR1 is MNHEY and CDR2 is SMNVEV in the germline V gene (reference sequence). The CDR3 has 16 amino acids. CDR3 DNA: TGTGCCAGCAGTCCGTGGACTAGCGGGGGGGCAAATGAGCAGTTCTTC. Amino acids: CASSPWTSGGANEQFF.

V gene TRBV7-2 combines with J gene TRBJ2-5; 7 positions match TRBD1. This CDR3 has 13 amino acids. The V segment lost 5 bases and the J segment 5 bases; nucleotides outside the gene matches: 5. Germline lookup yields CDR1 SGHTA and CDR2 FQGNSA. The CDR3 nucleotides are TGTGCCAGCAGCCCGATGGACAGGGAGACCCAGTACTTC. Its protein product is CASSPMDRETQYF.

This clone has at least ten counts. The rearrangement uses TRBV18 and TRBJ2-1, with D tentatively TRBD1 (5 bases). The CDR3 runs to 16 residues. CDR1 and CDR2 from the germline V gene are KGHSH and LQKENI. V lost 0 bases and J lost 2, with 11 bases in between. CDR3 region: CASSPPSRQTYNEQFF. CDR3 DNA sequence: TGTGCCAGCTCACCACCGTCGCGACAGACCTACAATGAGCAGTTCTTC.

This rearrangement joins TRBV2 to TRBJ2-3; 8 bases fit TRBD2. The V segment lost 4 bases and the J segment 0 bases; nucleotides outside the gene matches: 3. CDR3 length: 15 residues. Germline CDR1 SNHLY, CDR2 FYNNEI. The CDR3 DNA follows: TGTGCCAGCAGTGCCTTAGCGGGGAGCACAGATACGCAGTATTTT. Encoded protein: CASSALAGSTDTQYF.

The rearrangement joins TRBV11-2 to TRBJ2-7, with 7 bases identical to TRBD1. CDR3 length equals 16 residues. Losses at the gene ends were 0 bases for V and 4 bases for J; bases not matched to a gene: 9. Germline V gene data show CDR1 as SGHAT and CDR2 as FQNNGV. The CDR3 is CASSLEVSGGFYEQYF. The CDR3 DNA is TGTGCCAGCAGCTTAGAGGTGTCAGGGGGATTTTACGAGCAGTACTTC.

The CDR3 sequence: CASSLELRGTEAFF. The CDR3, as DNA: TGTGCCAGCAGCTTAGAATTACGCGGGACTGAAGCTTTCTTT. V usage is TRBV7-9 and J usage is TRBJ1-1; D gene uncertain. The V end lost 1 base, the J end lost 5 bases, and 11 bases lay between the germline ends. Per germline, CDR1 SEHNR and CDR2 FQNEAQ (reference sequence). This CDR3 contains 14 residues.

The table lists this clone with a count of one. V usage is TRBV18 and J usage is TRBJ1-2; 7 bases agree with TRBD1. Germline CDR1 reads KGHSH; CDR2 reads LQKENI. There are 13 residues in the CDR3. V shed 2 bases and J 8 bases; nucleotides not matched to a gene: 5. The CDR3 spells CASSPETGTGYTF. The CDR3 DNA follows: TGTGCCAGCTCACCAGAGACAGGGACCGGCTACACCTTC. The full variable domain, in which reference TRBV18 and TRBJ1-2 provide the parts outside the CDR3, is NAGVMQNPRHLVRRRGQEARLRCSPMKGHSHVYWYRQLPEEGLKFMVYLQKENIIDESGMPKERFSAEFPKEGPSILRIQQVVRGDSAAYFCASSPETGTGYTFGSGTRLTVV.

This chain connects TRBV7-6 to TRBJ1-5; D uncertain. Germline values: CDR1 SGHVS, CDR2 FNYEAQ. V was pared by 0 bases and J by 6 bases, with 3 bases between. The CDR3 consists of 12 residues. The CDR3 DNA reads TGTGCCAGCAGCTTAGCCGGTCAGCCCCAGCATTTT. Its translation: CASSLAGQPQHF.

The chain links TRBV10-2 to TRBJ1-1; 9 nucleotides line up with TRBD1. The germline V gene encodes CDR1 WSHSY and CDR2 SAAADI. Trimming at V came to 9 bases and at J to 4 bases, leaving 6 bases not matched to a gene. The CDR3 has 13 residues. DNA of the CDR3: TGCGCCAGTACCCGACAGGGGGGCACTGAAGCTTTCTTT. This sequence encodes CASTRQGGTEAFF.

The table lists this clone with a count of one. CDR3 DNA sequence: TGTGCCAGCAGTCGCATTAGCGGGGGGGGAGCCGGGGAGCTGTTTTTT. It yields the protein CASSRISGGGAGELFF. The rearrangement uses TRBV27 and TRBJ2-2; 11 bases line up with TRBD2. This CDR3 has 16 amino acids. Germline V gene lookup returns CDR1 MNHEY and CDR2 SMNVEV (reference sequence). The trim removed 5 bases at V and 6 bases at J, leaving 8 bases unmatched.

The chain employs TRBV4-1 and TRBJ1-1; D ambiguous. CDR1 and CDR2 (germline): MGHRA, YSYEKL. This CDR3 has 14 amino acids. Trimming stripped 3 bases from V and 0 bases from J, with 8 bases between. CDR3 sequence (DNA): TGCGCCAGCAGCCAGTTTGTAGTGAACACTGAAGCTTTCTTT. Protein sequence: CASSQFVVNTEAFF.

Only a few counts were recorded for this clone. The chain carries TRBV5-1 and TRBJ1-5, with 9 nucleotides matching TRBD1. CDR1 and CDR2 from the germline V gene are SGHRS and YFSETQ. After removal of 4 bases from V and 2 bases from J, the junction contained 10 bases not matched to a gene. CDR3 length equals 17 residues. The CDR3 region has the DNA TGCGCCAGCAGCCCCCCGGACAGGGGAGGGGGCAATCAGCCCCAGCATTTT. Encoded protein: CASSPPDRGGGNQPQHF.

The rearrangement uses TRBV2 and TRBJ2-1; 9 nucleotides line up with TRBD2. CDR3 length: 15 residues. Germline V gene sequence: CDR1 SNHLY, CDR2 FYNNEI. J gave up 2 bases and V 6 bases, and 5 bases lay outside the gene matches. The CDR3 reads CASRPGTSPYNEQFF. The CDR3 DNA reads as TGTGCCAGCAGGCCCGGGACTAGCCCCTACAATGAGCAGTTCTTC. Filled out from reference TRBV2 and TRBJ2-1, the complete variable domain reads EPEVTQTPSHQVTQMGQEVILRCVPISNHLYFYWYRQILGQKVEFLVSFYNNEISEKSEIFDDQFSVERPDGSNFTLKIRSTKLEDSAMYFCASRPGTSPYNEQFFGPGTRLTVL.

The chain employs TRBV29-1 and TRBJ2-3, with 13 positions matching TRBD2. Germline V gene data show CDR1 as SQVTM and CDR2 as ANQGSEA. The V gene end was trimmed by 1 base and the J gene end by 0 bases; junction bases not matched to a gene: 4. The CDR3 is made up of 17 amino acids. CDR3 coding DNA: TGCAGCGTTGAAGCTTGGGGACTAGCGGGGAGCACAGATACGCAGTATTTT. Residues: CSVEAWGLAGSTDTQYF.